This T cell receptor (beta chain) is drawn from a study of persistence of HIV-infected CD4 T cells. The libraries were made with immunoSEQ version 4 in survey mode. Template was genomic DNA at around 9.7 ng/uL, with up to 1 ug used per sample. Sequenced by immunoSEQ multiplex PCR; TCRdb stores in-frame clones only, minus some. The table has 13,000 or so clones, around 66% seen once. Overlapping HIV-1 Gag 15-mer peptides at 0.95 to 1 ug per peptide per mL were used. Sorting of responding CD4+ T cells relied on upregulated CD40 ligand together with CD69. Before stimulation, PBMCs underwent CD8+ T cell depletion. Details on this clone: Its matching antigen is unknown.

The CDR3 is 18 amino acids. The V end lost 4 bases, the J end lost 0 bases, and 19 bases lay between the germline ends. Per the germline V gene, CDR1 is SEHNR and CDR2 is FQNEAQ (reference sequence). This specimen consisted of CD4+ T cells sorted from PBMCs after roughly 18-hour stimulation, obtained from a patient who received antiretroviral therapy. The rearrangement uses TRBV7-9 and TRBJ2-1; no clear D gene. The receptor comes from an adult man with HIV who was CMV-seropositive. This CDR3 is CASSSYDFTLSSYNEQFF. Written as DNA, the CDR3 is TGTGCCAGCAGCTCCTATGACTTTACACTGAGCTCCTACAATGAGCAGTTCTTC. The entire variable domain, with the rest obtained from reference TRBV7-9 and TRBJ2-1, is as follows: DTGVSQNPRHKITKRGQNVTFRCDPISEHNRLYWYRQTLGQGPEFLTYFQNEAQLEKSRLLSDRFSAERPKGSFSTLEIQRTEQGDSAMYLCASSSYDFTLSSYNEQFFGPGTRLTVL.